One and the same sample provided the 12 T cell receptor beta chains below, sequenced in a study of early T cells in non-severe SARS-CoV-2 infection. TCRdb re-called the 5' RACE reads with MiXCR, one entry per CDR3 protein. The sample holds about 68,000 distinct CDR3 sequences, about 11% seen once. Sequenced: whole blood. The source is an adult who was a healthcare worker with PCR-confirmed SARS-CoV-2 infection or an uninfected control (not recorded which).

This chain connects TRBV2 to TRBJ2-1; D is perhaps TRBD1 (5 bases). CDR3 length: 13 residues. Germline CDR1 and CDR2: SNHLY and FYNNEI. Trimming removed 4 bases at V and 5 bases at J, with 9 bases between. For the CDR3, the DNA is TGTGCCAGCAGTGCGACAGATAACAATGAGCAGTTCTTC. This encodes CASSATDNNEQFF.

A few counts support this clonotype. This chain uses TRBV11-2 with TRBJ1-1, with TRBD1 matching 7 bases. J lost 9 bases, V lost 5 bases, and 9 bases had no gene match. The germline V gene encodes CDR1 SGHAT and CDR2 FQNNGV. The CDR3 is made up of 13 amino acids. The chain's CDR3 is CASSETGTAKAFF. The CDR3 DNA reads TGTGCCAGCAGCGAGACCGGGACAGCTAAAGCTTTCTTT.

The chain uses TRBV3-2 and TRBJ2-2. TRBV3-2 is designated a pseudogene. This CDR3 has 15 amino acids. The CDR3 loop is CASSPEDENTGELFF. CDR3 sequence (DNA): TGTGCCAGCAGCCCGGAAGACGAGAACACCGGGGAGCTGTTTTTT.

This clonotype has a handful of counts. The chain links TRBV18 to TRBJ2-5; D is ambiguous. The CDR3 extends over 12 amino acids. Germline CDR1 and CDR2: KGHSH and LQKENI. V was shortened by 2 bases and J by 2 bases, with 3 bases between the two germline ends. The CDR3 sequence: CASSPYQETQYF. The DNA of the CDR3 is TGTGCCAGCTCACCATATCAAGAGACCCAGTACTTC. The full variable domain, its missing parts supplied by reference TRBV18 and TRBJ2-5, is NAGVMQNPRHLVRRRGQEARLRCSPMKGHSHVYWYRQLPEEGLKFMVYLQKENIIDESGMPKERFSAEFPKEGPSILRIQQVVRGDSAAYFCASSPYQETQYFGPGTRLLVL.

The chain couples TRBV11-2 to TRBJ1-1, with a tentative D call TRBD1 (6 bases). The CDR3 runs 12 residues. Germline V gene data show CDR1 as SGHAT and CDR2 as FQNNGV. The ends were cut back, 5 bases at V and 7 bases at J, with 11 bases in the middle. The DNA for the CDR3 is TGTGCCAGCAGCGTAGGGGGTATTGAAGCTTTCTTT. Amino acids: CASSVGGIEAFF.

This clonotype was counted many times. V and J are TRBV5-1 and TRBJ2-7; D is unclear. V lost 4 bases to trimming and J lost 5 bases, with 10 bases between them. The CDR3 has 12 amino acids. Germline CDR1 reads SGHRS; CDR2 reads YFSETQ. This CDR3 is CASSTEWDEQYF. The CDR3 DNA follows: TGCGCCAGCAGCACCGAGTGGGACGAGCAGTACTTC.

This clonotype occurred a few times. The V and J genes are TRBV7-9 and TRBJ1-1; the D is unclear. The CDR3 runs to 12 residues. Trimming shortened V by 5 bases and J by 8 bases, and 12 bases separated the two germline ends. CDR1 is SEHNR and CDR2 is FQNEAQ in the germline V gene (reference sequence). The CDR3 bases are TGTGCCAGCAGCCCCCCACAGAGAGAAGCTTTCTTT. Its translation: CASSPPQREAFF.

This clonotype has a count of ten or more. V usage is TRBV6-4 and J usage is TRBJ2-3; D possibly corresponds to TRBD2 (5 bases). Germline V lookup: CDR1 MRHNA, CDR2 SNTAGT. The CDR3 totals 14 residues. V lost 2 bases and J lost 0, with 6 bases in between. The chain's CDR3 is CASSDGGSTDTQYF. As DNA, the CDR3 is TGTGCCAGCAGTGACGGCGGGAGCACAGATACGCAGTATTTT.

This clonotype occurred many times. V and J are TRBV6-6 and TRBJ2-7, with D possibly being TRBD1 (5 bases). From germline, CDR1 is MNHNY and CDR2 SVGAGI (reference sequence). V lost 8 bases and J 3 bases, leaving 11 bases between the germline ends. The CDR3 has 12 residues. The CDR3 loop reads CASSDTLYEQYF. The CDR3 DNA reads as TGTGCCAGCTCGGACACTCTCTACGAGCAGTACTTC.

The chain uses TRBV28 and TRBJ2-7, with D perhaps matching TRBD2 (6 bases). The germline CDR1 and CDR2 sequences are MDHEN and SYDVKM. The CDR3 runs to 14 residues. Between the trimmed V and J ends, which lost 6 bases and 0 bases, there was a span of 12 bases. The CDR3 DNA follows: TGTGCCAGCAGCCTCCTAGCGCACTCCTACGAGCAGTACTTC. Translation: CASSLLAHSYEQYF.

This rearrangement joins TRBV4-3 to TRBJ2-7; 10 bases match TRBD2. Per the germline V gene, CDR1 is LGHNA and CDR2 is YSLEER. This CDR3 comprises 19 residues. J gave up 3 bases and V 0 bases, and 14 bases lay outside the gene matches. The CDR3 nucleotides are TGCGCCAGCAGCCAAGATGCGGTCGGGACTAGCGATTTTCGCTACGAGCAGTACTTC. Amino acid sequence: CASSQDAVGTSDFRYEQYF.

This clonotype was found many times. The J gene is TRBJ2-3, the V gene TRBV7-2; D gene unclear. V was trimmed by 1 base and J by 2 bases, leaving 4 bases between them. CDR1 and CDR2 (germline): SGHTA, FQGNSA. This CDR3 region has 13 residues. CDR3 residues: CASSLESTDTQYF. The CDR3 bases are TGTGCCAGCAGCTTAGAGTCCACAGATACGCAGTATTTT.